This entry lists 11 T cell receptor beta chains sequenced from one sample in a study of T cell therapy after organ transplantation. Time point in this sample: 20-29 weeks after completion of therapy. Antigens for these TCRs are unknown. Some clones are missing from TCRdb's copy, which holds only in-frame ones; the method was immunoSEQ multiplex PCR. Seen here are roughly 20,000 clones, less than 90% observed once, and the top ten hold 30% to 45%. The starting material was CD8+ T cells from blood, obtained after autologous CMV-specific T cell therapy. All receptors derive from a human patient who had received a solid organ transplant and had CMV disease. Some T cells may be supplied by the graft donor.

This chain uses TRBV9 with TRBJ1-1, with 11 bases matching TRBD1. The V gene end was trimmed by 4 bases and the J gene end by 6 bases; junction bases not matched to a gene: 5. CDR3 length: 14 amino acids. Germline-derived CDR1 and CDR2 are SGDLS and YYNGEE. The CDR3 reads CASSFGQGASEAFF. In nucleotides, the CDR3 is TGTGCCAGCAGCTTTGGACAGGGGGCATCTGAAGCTTTCTTT.

This clone was counted only a few times. The rearrangement links TRBV5-4 to TRBJ2-7; 7 bases map to TRBD2. The CDR3 has 14 residues. V was clipped by 3 bases and J by 4 bases; unmatched bases: 7. Germline V lookup: CDR1 SGHNT, CDR2 YYREEE (reference sequence). The CDR3 DNA reads as TGTGCCAGCAGCTCTTGGGAGGGGTTATACGAGCAGTACTTC. As protein: CASSSWEGLYEQYF. The entire variable domain, with the rest obtained from reference TRBV5-4 and TRBJ2-7, is as follows: ETGVTQSPTHLIKTRGQQVTLRCSSQSGHNTVSWYQQALGQGPQFIFQYYREEENGRGNFPPRFSGLQFPNYSSELNVNALELDDSALYLCASSSWEGLYEQYFGPGTRLTVT.

J is TRBJ2-1 and V is TRBV4-1, with D perhaps matching TRBD2 (7 bases). The CDR3 extends over 17 amino acids. Germline CDR1 is MGHRA and CDR2 is YSYEKL. V was clipped by 3 bases and J by 15 bases, with 30 bases between them. The CDR3 DNA reads TGCGCCAGCAGCCAGGTCGGAATCAGGGGATGGGGGGGTACGCCGTTCTTC. It codes for CASSQVGIRGWGGTPFF.

The rearrangement uses TRBV6-5 and TRBJ2-2; maybe TRBD1 (5 bases). Germline CDR1 reads MNHEY; CDR2 reads SVGAGI. CDR3 length equals 13 residues. Trimming stripped 7 bases from V and 5 bases from J, with 11 bases between. Here the CDR3 DNA reads TGTGCCAGCAACCAGGGTATAACCGGGGAGCTGTTTTTT. Amino acids: CASNQGITGELFF.

The gene calls are TRBV9 and TRBJ1-1, with 9 bases that match TRBD1. Per the germline V gene, CDR1 is SGDLS and CDR2 is YYNGEE. The V segment lost 1 base and the J segment 1 base; nucleotides outside the gene matches: 2. CDR3 size: 15 residues. DNA of the CDR3: TGTGCCAGCAGCGTATCGACAGGGGGGAACACTGAAGCTTTCTTT. It codes for CASSVSTGGNTEAFF.

This clone was counted a few times. CDR3 region: CASSRAVGPGNTIYF. The CDR3, as DNA: TGCGCCAGCAGCCGGGCGGTGGGGCCCGGAAACACCATATATTTT. The gene calls are TRBV4-3 and TRBJ1-3; tentative D call: TRBD1 (5 bases). Germline assignment: CDR1 LGHNA and CDR2 YSLEER. The CDR3 length is 15 residues. The ends were cut back, 4 bases at V and 4 bases at J, with 14 bases in the middle.

This chain uses TRBV4-2 with TRBJ1-2; D ambiguous. The CDR3 is 15 amino acids. V was pared by 0 bases and J by 3 bases, with 11 bases between. The germline CDR1 and CDR2 sequences are LGHNA and YNFKEQ. The CDR3 reads CASSQEASLYYGYTF. As DNA, the CDR3 is TGTGCCAGCAGCCAAGAGGCCAGCCTTTACTATGGCTACACCTTC.

The CDR3 nucleotides are TGCAGCGCCGGGTACAATGAGCAGTTCTTC. Protein: CSAGYNEQFF. The V call is TRBV29-1, the J call TRBJ2-1, with D hard to call. V lost 7 bases to trimming and J lost 4 bases, with 5 bases between them. The length of the CDR3 is 10 residues. Germline V CDR1 and CDR2: SQVTM, ANQGSEA.

The chain employs TRBV7-2 and TRBJ1-2; D is uncertain. Germline CDR1 reads SGHTA; CDR2 reads FQGNSA. The germline V and J ends were trimmed by 5 bases and 8 bases, with 21 bases remaining between them. The CDR3 runs 15 residues. The CDR3: CASSQALCSWCGYTF. The CDR3 bases are TGTGCCAGCAGCCAAGCCCTTTGCTCCTGGTGCGGCTACACCTTC.

V gene TRBV5-6 combines with J gene TRBJ2-7; D is undetermined. The length of the CDR3 is 14 residues. Germline assignment: CDR1 SGHDT and CDR2 YYEEEE. Between the trimmed V and J ends, which lost 4 bases and 6 bases, there was a span of 17 bases. The CDR3 DNA is TGTGCCAGCAGCCTGGGTGGTGGGGTTGGCGAGCAGTACTTC. Amino acid sequence: CASSLGGGVGEQYF.

The chain couples TRBV5-4 to TRBJ2-7; D is possibly TRBD1 (6 bases). Looked up from germline, CDR1 is SGHNT and CDR2 is YYREEE (reference sequence). The CDR3 consists of 15 residues. V was trimmed by 0 bases and J by 3 bases, leaving 13 bases between them. The CDR3 bases are TGTGCCAGCAGCTTGGTACCGGACAGCTTCTACGAGCAGTACTTC. This codes for CASSLVPDSFYEQYF.